This TCR beta chain derives from a study of blood T cells in healthy people across ages. A second PCR of about 7 to 12 cycles used a sample-barcoded 5' primer and a J-beta primer mix. Via MiXCR, TCRdb re-called the 5' RACE reads, giving one row per CDR3 protein. The data show 870,000 or so distinct CDR3 sequences, under 35% seen once. This clonotype was counted between two and nine times. Its antigen is as yet unknown. Overall study findings and caveats: As naive T cell percentage varied, TCR beta diversity correlated strongly with it.

Germline assignment: CDR1 LGHDT and CDR2 YNNKEL (reference sequence). The junction had 2 bases not matched to a gene; V was cut back by 1 base and J by 3 bases. The CDR3 has 16 residues. The sample was blood. J is TRBJ2-3 and V is TRBV3-1, with TRBD2 identical over 12 bases. This receptor was taken from a woman at least 80 years old in good health. Here the CDR3 reads CASSQAGLAGTDTQYF. CDR3 in DNA: TGTGCCAGCAGCCAAGCGGGACTAGCGGGTACAGATACGCAGTATTTT.